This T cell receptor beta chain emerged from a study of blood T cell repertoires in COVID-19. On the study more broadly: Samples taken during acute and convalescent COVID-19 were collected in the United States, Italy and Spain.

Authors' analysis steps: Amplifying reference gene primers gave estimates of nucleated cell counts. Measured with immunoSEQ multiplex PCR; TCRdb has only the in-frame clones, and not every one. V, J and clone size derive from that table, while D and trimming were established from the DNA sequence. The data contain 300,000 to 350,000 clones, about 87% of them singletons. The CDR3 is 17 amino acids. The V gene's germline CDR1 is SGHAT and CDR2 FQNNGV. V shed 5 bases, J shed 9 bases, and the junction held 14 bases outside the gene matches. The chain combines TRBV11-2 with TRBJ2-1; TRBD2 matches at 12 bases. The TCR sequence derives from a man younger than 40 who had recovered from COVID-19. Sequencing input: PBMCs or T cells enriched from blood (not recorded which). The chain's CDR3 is CASSPSASGGARGEQFF. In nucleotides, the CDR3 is TGTGCCAGCAGCCCTAGTGCTAGCGGGGGGGCCAGGGGTGAGCAGTTCTTC.